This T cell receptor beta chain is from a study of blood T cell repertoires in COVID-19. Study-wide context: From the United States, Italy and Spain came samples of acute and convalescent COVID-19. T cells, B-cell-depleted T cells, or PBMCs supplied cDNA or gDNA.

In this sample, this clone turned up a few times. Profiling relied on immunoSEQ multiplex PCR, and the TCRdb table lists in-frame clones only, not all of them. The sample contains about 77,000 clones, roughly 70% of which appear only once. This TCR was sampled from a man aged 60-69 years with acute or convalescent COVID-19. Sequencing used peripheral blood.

Here the CDR3 reads CASSLDGTGEEYF. The DNA of the CDR3 is TGCGCCAGCAGCTTGGACGGGACAGGGGAGGAGTATTTT. The J gene is TRBJ2-3, the V gene TRBV5-1, with 10 nucleotides matching TRBD1. Germline V lookup: CDR1 SGHRS, CDR2 YFSETQ. The CDR3 covers 13 residues. V lost 0 bases, J lost 13 bases, and 5 bases stayed unmatched.